This T cell receptor (beta chain) was sequenced during a study of T-cell reconstitution after alpha-beta-depleted transplantation in children. CDR1 is SGHTA, CDR2 FQGTGA, per germline. V lost 4 bases, J lost 2 bases, and 11 bases lay in between. The CDR3 is 14 residues long. For TCRbeta, the library was prepared with unique molecular identifiers. TCRdb passed the PCR reads through MiXCR, listing each CDR3 protein once. The sample includes approximately 88,000 distinct CDR3 sequences, 12% of them seen just once. This chain joins TRBV7-3 and TRBJ1-1; a possible D gene is TRBD1 (5 bases). The sequence came from a human donor who donated a stem cell graft to a child with inherited bone marrow failure. This material consisted of PBMCs from the stem cell graft donor, taken from the stem cell graft. CDR3 DNA: TGTGCCAGCAGCTCCACAGGAGCCAACACTGAAGCTTTCTTT. Translating it yields CASSSTGANTEAFF.